This passage covers 22 T cell receptor beta chains from one sample sequenced in a study of CD8+ T cells in alopecia areata. Sequencing used cDNA as its template, made by extracting RNA and reverse transcribing it. Some clones are missing from TCRdb's copy, which holds only in-frame ones; the method was immunoSEQ multiplex PCR. The repertoire holds over 200,000 clones, with 57% as singletons. The material was CD4+ T cells sorted from blood, obtained at week 0. The origin of the receptors is a human donor with alopecia areata.

This chain uses TRBV6-5 with TRBJ2-7; 11 bases fit TRBD1. V trimming: 5 bases; J trimming: 6 bases; junction bases outside the gene matches: 9. Germline V gene sequence: CDR1 MNHEY, CDR2 SVGAGI. This CDR3 is built from 15 residues. Here the CDR3 DNA reads TGTGCCAGCAGTACGAAGACCGGGACAGGGGGCGAGCAGTACTTC. The encoded protein is CASSTKTGTGGEQYF.

The chain joins TRBV7-9 to TRBJ2-3, with D uncertain. The germline gives CDR1 SEHNR, CDR2 FQNEAQ (reference sequence). Trimming cost V 5 bases and J 1 base, with 10 bases left between them. CDR3 length: 14 amino acids. The CDR3 nucleotides read TGTGCCAGCAGCCATAATACCCGCACAGATACGCAGTATTTT. This translates into CASSHNTRTDTQYF.

The CDR3 reads CASSVRDPTGELFF. In DNA form, the CDR3 reads TGCGCCAGCAGCGTCCGGGACCCCACCGGGGAGCTGTTTTTT. The rearrangement links TRBV5-1 to TRBJ2-2; D may match TRBD1 or TRBD2 (5 bases each). Germline V lookup: CDR1 SGHRS, CDR2 YFSETQ. CDR3 length: 14 residues. Trimming shortened V by 4 bases and J by 4 bases, and 11 bases separated the two germline ends.

The rearrangement joins TRBV6-1 to TRBJ2-1, with 10 bases that match TRBD2. The CDR3 sequence is 14 residues long. Germline loops: CDR1 MNHNS, CDR2 SASEGT. After removal of 3 bases from V and 7 bases from J, the junction contained 3 bases not matched to a gene. The CDR3 DNA reads TGTGCCAGCAGTGACTCTAGCGGGAGTAATGAGCAGTTCTTC. Translation: CASSDSSGSNEQFF.

As regards this clone: At one end the junction does not follow the germline gene, possibly because of a read error. The chain recombines TRBV7-2 with TRBJ2-5; D may be TRBD1 (6 bases). CDR3 length: 16 amino acids. Per the germline V gene, CDR1 is SGHTA and CDR2 is FQGNSA. As DNA, the CDR3 is TGTGCCAGCAGCTACGGCAGCGGACAGCGCCAAGGGACCCAGTACTTC. Translated, it gives CASSYGSGQRQGTQYF.

The chain is built from TRBV6-6 and TRBJ2-4; D remains unclear. CDR3 length: 15 amino acids. The ends were cut back, 4 bases at V and 5 bases at J, with 15 bases in the middle. CDR1 MNHNY and CDR2 SVGAGI come from the germline V gene (reference sequence). The CDR3 region has the DNA TGTGCCAGCAGTTCCCCGGCGCTAGGTCAAAACATTCAGTACTTC. This sequence encodes CASSSPALGQNIQYF.

The CDR3 is CASSEQGRGFNEKLFF. The CDR3 nucleotides are TGTGCCAGCAGCGAGCAGGGCAGGGGCTTTAATGAAAAACTGTTTTTT. The chain combines TRBV9 with TRBJ1-4; maybe TRBD1 (6 bases). This CDR3 contains 16 residues. Germline V lookup: CDR1 SGDLS, CDR2 YYNGEE. Trimming took off 3 bases at V and 4 bases at J, with 16 bases between the two ends.

The chain couples TRBV30 to TRBJ1-5; D gene ambiguous. CDR3 length: 13 amino acids. The germline gives CDR1 GTSNPN, CDR2 SVGIG (reference sequence). The V gene lost 1 base and the J gene lost 7 bases, with 11 bases spanning the gap. As DNA, the CDR3 is TGTGCCTGGAGTGAGGGAGGTGGGCAGCCCCAGCATTTT. Protein sequence: CAWSEGGGQPQHF.

The CDR3 loop is CSVVNRASNTEAFF. For the CDR3, the DNA is TGCAGCGTTGTAAACAGGGCCTCGAACACTGAAGCTTTCTTT. The rearrangement links TRBV29-1 to TRBJ1-1, with D tentatively TRBD1 (6 bases). From germline, CDR1 is SQVTM and CDR2 ANQGSEA. Trimming shortened V by 4 bases and J by 1 base, and 13 bases separated the two germline ends. The CDR3 consists of 14 residues.

This clone was counted between two and nine times. This chain uses TRBV30 with TRBJ2-5; D is unresolved. Trimming cost V 0 bases and J 9 bases, with 8 bases left between them. Germline assignment: CDR1 GTSNPN and CDR2 SVGIG (reference sequence). The CDR3 extends over 11 amino acids. DNA of the CDR3: TGTGCCTGGAGTGTAGGCCCGGCCCAGTACTTC. Translation: CAWSVGPAQYF.

V is TRBV2 and J is TRBJ2-7; 7 bases line up with TRBD1. Germline V CDR1 and CDR2: SNHLY, FYNNEI. The junction had 6 bases not matched to a gene; V was cut back by 6 bases and J by 1 base. The CDR3 is made up of 14 amino acids. The chain's CDR3 is CASRYQGVSYEQYF. For the CDR3, the DNA is TGTGCCAGCAGATACCAGGGGGTTTCCTACGAGCAGTACTTC.

The rearrangement links TRBV7-9 to TRBJ1-4; no reliable D call. Trimming left V 5 bases short and J 1 base short, with 17 bases between. Germline CDR1 SEHNR, CDR2 FQNEAQ (reference sequence). The CDR3 loop spans 17 amino acids. CDR3 bases: TGTGCCAGCAGCGGAGGTTCAACTCGAGGAACTAATGAAAAACTGTTTTTT. Translation: CASSGGSTRGTNEKLFF.

This rearrangement joins TRBV7-9 to TRBJ1-5; D remains ambiguous. CDR3 size: 13 residues. CDR1 SEHNR and CDR2 FQNEAQ come from the germline V gene (reference sequence). V gave up 1 base and J gave up 6 bases, with 7 bases separating them. CDR3 DNA: TGTGCCAGCAGCTTAGTAGAAGGTCAGCCCCAGCATTTT. It codes for CASSLVEGQPQHF.

This clone has more than one count but fewer than ten. The rearrangement uses TRBV5-1 and TRBJ2-1; D ambiguous. The CDR3 extends over 14 amino acids. Per the germline V gene, CDR1 is SGHRS and CDR2 is YFSETQ. V lost 2 bases, J lost 1 base, and 7 bases lay in between. CDR3 protein: CASSFPRSYNEQFF. Written as DNA, the CDR3 is TGCGCCAGCAGCTTCCCGAGATCCTACAATGAGCAGTTCTTC.

This clone has more than one count but fewer than ten. This sequence joins TRBV18 and TRBJ2-7; D is ambiguous. The CDR3 runs to 11 residues. The V and J ends lost 5 bases and 7 bases respectively, with 9 bases between them. CDR1 and CDR2 from the germline V gene are KGHSH and LQKENI. The CDR3 region has the DNA TGTGCCAGCTCATATCTGGGGGAGCAGTACTTC. Translated: CASSYLGEQYF.

This clone was observed a few times. Other DNA sequences from this sample encode an identical CDR3 as well. The CDR3 sequence is CASSVRQGNEQFF. The CDR3 coding sequence is TGTGCCAGCAGTGTTCGCCAGGGCAATGAGCAGTTCTTC. The chain carries TRBV2 and TRBJ2-1; maybe TRBD1 (5 bases). This CDR3 is 13 amino acids long. V dropped 4 bases and J dropped 6 bases, with 10 bases sitting between them. The germline CDR1 and CDR2 sequences are SNHLY and FYNNEI.

This clone was picked up a small number of times. The J gene is TRBJ2-1, the V gene TRBV29-1, with D uncertain. The V end lost 3 bases, the J end lost 2 bases, and 14 bases lay between the germline ends. The CDR3 has 15 residues. Germline CDR1 and CDR2: SQVTM and ANQGSEA. CDR3 nucleotides: TGCAGCGTTGACCGAGACGGATCACCCTACAATGAGCAGTTCTTC. Its translation: CSVDRDGSPYNEQFF.

V and J are TRBV7-8 and TRBJ2-3; D might be TRBD1 or TRBD2, each matching 5 bases. This CDR3 spans 13 amino acids. Germline values: CDR1 SGHVS, CDR2 FQNEAQ. The ends were cut back, 0 bases at V and 4 bases at J, with 5 bases in the middle. The CDR3 is CASSLAGADTQYF. The CDR3 region has the DNA TGTGCCAGCAGCTTAGCGGGGGCAGATACGCAGTATTTT.

The chain couples TRBV5-1 to TRBJ1-4, with D possibly being TRBD1 (5 bases). Germline V gene sequence: CDR1 SGHRS, CDR2 YFSETQ. CDR3 size: 19 residues. The V gene lost 5 bases and the J gene lost 5 bases, with 28 bases spanning the gap. CDR3 region: CASRPGPLLESFRNEKLFF. The CDR3 DNA sequence: TGCGCCAGCAGGCCGGGACCGCTCCTAGAATCCTTCCGAAATGAAAAACTGTTTTTT.

The J gene is TRBJ1-1, the V gene TRBV7-9, with D possibly being TRBD1 (5 bases). The CDR3 contains 14 residues. The V gene's germline CDR1 is SEHNR and CDR2 FQNEAQ (reference sequence). The ends were cut back, 7 bases at V and 4 bases at J, with 16 bases in the middle. DNA of the CDR3: TGTGCCAGCACCCACTGGGCCACAGGCACTGAAGCTTTCTTT. Its protein product is CASTHWATGTEAFF.

The V gene is TRBV30, the J gene TRBJ2-5; 10 nucleotides align to TRBD2. The CDR3 spans 13 residues. Looked up from germline, CDR1 is GTSNPN and CDR2 is SVGIG (reference sequence). V gave up 4 bases and J gave up 4 bases; unmatched junction bases: 3. Written as DNA, the CDR3 is TGTGCCTGGACCAGACTAGCGGGAGAGACCCAGTACTTC. Its translation is CAWTRLAGETQYF.

The chain recombines TRBV6-6 with TRBJ2-7, with 7 bases matching TRBD2. Trimming removed 6 bases from V and 0 bases from J; junction bases left unmatched: 5. The CDR3 covers 14 residues. Germline V gene sequence: CDR1 MNHNY, CDR2 SVGAGI (reference sequence). This CDR3 reads CASSGRTNSYEQYF. The DNA for the CDR3 is TGTGCCAGCAGCGGGAGGACGAACTCCTACGAGCAGTACTTC.